Presented here are 2 T cell receptor beta chains from one specimen sequenced in a study of T cell clusters in autoimmune cytopenias. TRB rearrangements were amplified by touch-down multiplex PCR with mixed TRB-A/B primers. TCRdb re-called the multiplex PCR reads and shows each CDR3 protein once, DNA omitted. Reported are more than 13,000 distinct CDR3 sequences; the ten largest clones contain around 2.1%. Each sample's input was about 270 ng genomic DNA, 30,000 to 45,000 genome equivalents. Input material: peripheral blood. The receptors come from a human donor with an autoimmune cytopenia or autoimmune hepatitis (not recorded which).

Considering frequency, this clonotype is medium-sized. J is TRBJ1-1 and V is TRBV11-1. The CDR3 is 16 amino acids. Germline V CDR1 and CDR2: SGHAT, FQDESV (reference sequence). The CDR3: CASSLRSASSVTEAFF.

The rearrangement links TRBV6-5 to TRBJ2-1; TCRdb returns TRBD2, unconfirmable since there is no DNA. The germline V gene encodes CDR1 MNHEY and CDR2 SVGAGI. The CDR3 totals 19 residues. CDR3 in amino acids: CASRPLTSGGRSSYNEQFF.